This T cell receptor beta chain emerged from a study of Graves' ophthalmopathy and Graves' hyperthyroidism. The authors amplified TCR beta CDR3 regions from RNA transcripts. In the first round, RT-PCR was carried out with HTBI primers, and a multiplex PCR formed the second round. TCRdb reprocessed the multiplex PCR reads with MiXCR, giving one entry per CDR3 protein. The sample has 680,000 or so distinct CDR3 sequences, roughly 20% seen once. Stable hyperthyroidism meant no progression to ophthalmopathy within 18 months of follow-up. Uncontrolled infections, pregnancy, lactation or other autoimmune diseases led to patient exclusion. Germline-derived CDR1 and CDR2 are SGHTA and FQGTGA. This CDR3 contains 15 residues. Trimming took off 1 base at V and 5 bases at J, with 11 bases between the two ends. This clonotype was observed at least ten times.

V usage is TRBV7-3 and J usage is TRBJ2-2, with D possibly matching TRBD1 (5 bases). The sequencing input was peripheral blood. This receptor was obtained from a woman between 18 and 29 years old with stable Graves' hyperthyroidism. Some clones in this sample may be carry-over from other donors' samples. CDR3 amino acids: CASSLNARVTGELFF. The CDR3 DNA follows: TGTGCCAGCAGCTTAAATGCCAGGGTTACCGGGGAGCTGTTTTTT.